The rows below give T cell receptor beta chains drawn from one sample of a study of CD8+ T cells in alopecia areata. Sequencing used immunoSEQ multiplex PCR; TCRdb keeps in-frame clones, though not all of them. The sample holds under 150,000 clones, less than 60% seen once. The sample was CD4+ T cells sorted from blood, taken at week 24, from a patient treated with tofacitinib. The receptors shown here come from a human donor with alopecia areata. Both conserved end residues are part of each CDR3. Each record gives: V gene, J gene, CDR3 protein.

V: TRBV19; J: TRBJ1-6; CDR3: CASGGTGKNSPLHF
V: TRBV4-2; J: TRBJ1-1; CDR3: CASRQDRDLTEAFF
V: TRBV15; J: TRBJ2-7; CDR3: CATSTEGREQYF
V: TRBV15; J: TRBJ1-4; CDR3: CATSMGQGDEKLFF
V: TRBV29-1; J: TRBJ1-1; CDR3: CSAAPSAIYTEAFF
V: TRBV5-4; J: TRBJ2-4; CDR3: CASTQGGRRNIQYF
V: TRBV6-5; J: TRBJ1-1; CDR3: CASSQTLKRTEAFF
V: TRBV30; J: TRBJ2-5; CDR3: CAWSVSPGKETQYF
V: TRBV7-8; J: TRBJ2-5; CDR3: CASSLGTLPQETQYF
V: TRBV7-9; J: TRBJ1-1; CDR3: CASSLSNRGRSTEAFF
V: TRBV7-9; J: TRBJ2-5; CDR3: CASSARTRQETQYF
V: TRBV5-1; J: TRBJ2-3; CDR3: CASSTSGGAITDTQYF
V: TRBV4-3; J: TRBJ1-2; CDR3: CASSQVTAVGYTF
V: TRBV5-1; J: TRBJ1-1; CDR3: CASSRGTQDTEAFF
V: TRBV30; J: TRBJ2-5; CDR3: CACPLGGSQETQYF
V: TRBV4-2; J: TRBJ2-5; CDR3: CASSQGRQETQYF
V: TRBV23-1; J: TRBJ2-7; CDR3: CASSQPRRRSYEQYF
V: TRBV7-3; J: TRBJ2-1; CDR3: CASSQSGKYNEQFF
V: TRBV7-9; J: TRBJ2-3; CDR3: CASSGRKVYSADTQYF
V: TRBV7-2; J: TRBJ2-5; CDR3: CASSRDRGETQYF
V: TRBV30; J: TRBJ1-1; CDR3: CAWDQFNTEAFF
V: TRBV29-1; J: TRBJ1-2; CDR3: CSDWDSNYGYTF
V: TRBV5-1; J: TRBJ1-1; CDR3: CASSSLQGTEAFF
V: TRBV25-1; J: TRBJ2-2; CDR3: CASSDLTSGGYTGELFF
V: TRBV5-4; J: TRBJ1-1; CDR3: CASSLRHTEAFF
V: TRBV29-1; J: TRBJ1-2; CDR3: CSVEDQTAIHYTF
V: TRBV27; J: TRBJ2-4; CDR3: CASSPRGWEGKNIQYF
V: TRBV30; J: TRBJ1-1; CDR3: CAWAAGDFNTEAFF
V: TRBV19; J: TRBJ2-3; CDR3: CASQGLDTDTQYF
V: TRBV2; J: TRBJ2-1; CDR3: CASQTSGGVLQFF
V: TRBV7-2; J: TRBJ1-2; CDR3: CASSFIRGQSYGYTF
V: TRBV2; J: TRBJ2-1; CDR3: CASSEAGQGPYNEQFF
V: TRBV29-1; J: TRBJ2-5; CDR3: CSVDWTGQTGEQYF
V: TRBV11-2; J: TRBJ1-1; CDR3: CASSLSGGKTEAFF
V: TRBV4-1; J: TRBJ2-1; CDR3: CASSLGLAGEQFF
V: TRBV6-5; J: TRBJ1-6; CDR3: CASSLGDVGSPLHF
V: TRBV7-8; J: TRBJ2-5; CDR3: CASSPGTGQETQYF
V: TRBV6-5; J: TRBJ2-5; CDR3: CASSYGGAWETQYF
V: TRBV4-2; J: TRBJ2-1; CDR3: CASSQDVAGGPGEQFF
V: TRBV10-3; J: TRBJ2-5; CDR3: CAISEVGEETQYF
V: TRBV30; J: TRBJ1-1; CDR3: CAWSKTSRAFF
V: TRBV5-6; J: TRBJ1-1; CDR3: CASSTRGVNTEAFF
V: TRBV7-9; J: TRBJ1-2; CDR3: CASSPGAGGYTF
V: TRBV7-2; J: TRBJ2-5; CDR3: CASSFQVGTQYF